This TCR beta chain was documented in a study of T cells in Graves' hyperthyroidism and ophthalmopathy. CDR1 MNHEY and CDR2 SVGEGT come from the germline V gene. The CDR3 extends over 14 amino acids. V lost 10 bases and J 3 bases, leaving 18 bases between the germline ends. Researchers took RNA transcripts and amplified the TCR beta CDR3 regions from them. TCR CDR3 regions were first amplified by RT-PCR with HTBI primers. TCRdb processed the multiplex PCR reads anew with MiXCR; each CDR3 protein has one entry. The sample holds 500,000 to 600,000 distinct CDR3 sequences, 16% seen once. Aged 18 to 65, the patients had hyperthyroidism that was newly diagnosed and had lasted under 2 months. The PBMCs were sourced from fresh peripheral blood (approximately 9 ml).

The chain combines TRBV6-2 or TRBV6-3 with TRBJ1-2, with D unresolved. The TCR comes from a woman younger than 35 with Graves' hyperthyroidism. Material: blood. For the CDR3, the DNA is TGTGCCACCGGTGCCCGACCCAGCCACTATGGCTACACCTTC. Translating gives CATGARPSHYGYTF.